The 14 T cell receptor beta chains given below trace back to one sample, sequenced in a study of blood T cell repertoires in COVID-19. Only in-frame clones appear in the TCRdb table, and some are missing; sequencing was by immunoSEQ multiplex PCR. The repertoire has about 480,000 clones, about 91% of them found once; the top ten carry around 0.9%. Sequencing was carried out using peripheral blood. The source of these receptors is a man aged 18 to 35 with COVID-19, enrolled during active disease.

The rearrangement joins TRBV20-1 to TRBJ2-7, with D perhaps TRBD1 (6 bases). From germline, CDR1 is DFQATT and CDR2 SNEGSKA (reference sequence). Trimming shortened V by 4 bases and J by 4 bases, and 14 bases separated the two germline ends. The CDR3 length is 13 residues. The CDR3 protein is CSAIDFGTYEQYF. The CDR3, as DNA: TGCAGTGCTATTGATTTCGGGACATACGAGCAGTACTTC.

This chain joins TRBV10-1 and TRBJ2-1; the match to TRBD2 covers 10 bases. Trimming cost V 0 bases and J 2 bases; bases outside gene matches: 1. Germline CDR1 and CDR2: WNHNN and SYGVQD (reference sequence). The CDR3 totals 16 residues. Here the CDR3 DNA reads TGCGCCAGCAGTGAGTCAGGACTAGCGGCCTACAATGAGCAGTTCTTC. This gives the protein CASSESGLAAYNEQFF.

CDR3 in amino acids: CASSERLDGNEQFF. CDR3 DNA sequence: TGTGCCAGCAGCGAGAGACTAGACGGCAATGAGCAGTTCTTC. The chain couples TRBV7-9 to TRBJ2-1; D may be TRBD2 (6 bases). Trimming took 5 bases from V and 6 from J, leaving 14 bases between them. This CDR3 is built from 14 residues. Germline V lookup: CDR1 SEHNR, CDR2 FQNEAQ (reference sequence).

The V and J genes are TRBV19 and TRBJ2-7; tentative D call: TRBD2 (5 bases). The CDR3 covers 13 residues. Germline V gene lookup returns CDR1 LNHDA and CDR2 SQIVND (reference sequence). V was cut by 4 bases and J by 2 bases, with 9 bases left in between. This chain's CDR3 is CASSNGIAYEQYF. CDR3 bases: TGTGCCAGTAGTAACGGGATAGCCTACGAGCAGTACTTC.

The V and J genes are TRBV19 and TRBJ2-1; 9 bases map to TRBD2. Germline CDR1 LNHDA, CDR2 SQIVND (reference sequence). The CDR3 extends over 14 amino acids. J lost 4 bases, V lost 5 bases, and 3 bases had no gene match. The CDR3 DNA follows: TGTGCCAGTAGTCAACTAGCGGGTTACAATGAGCAGTTCTTC. This encodes CASSQLAGYNEQFF.

The rearrangement joins TRBV27 to TRBJ2-6, with a weak D call TRBD2 (6 bases). The germline gives CDR1 MNHEY, CDR2 SMNVEV (reference sequence). V dropped 1 base and J dropped 2 bases, with 9 bases sitting between them. The CDR3 has 16 amino acids. Here the CDR3 DNA reads TGTGCCAGCAGTTTATTCGGGGGAACTGGGGCCAACGTCCTGACTTTC. This gives the protein CASSLFGGTGANVLTF.

This chain uses TRBV15 with TRBJ2-7, with TRBD1 as a possible D gene (5 bases). Trimming cost V 4 bases and J 2 bases, with 12 bases left between them. Per the germline V gene, CDR1 is LNHNV and CDR2 is YYDKDF (reference sequence). CDR3 size: 14 residues. In nucleotides, the CDR3 is TGTGCCACCAGCACAGACAGTCCCCCCTACGAGCAGTACTTC. Its translation: CATSTDSPPYEQYF.

This clone was counted between two and nine times. The DNA of the CDR3 is TGTGCCAGCAGCCTGGAGGACAGAAGGCATTCACCCCTCCACTTT. Translated: CASSLEDRRHSPLHF. V is TRBV6-5 and J is TRBJ1-6, with D possibly matching TRBD1 (6 bases). CDR3 size: 15 residues. CDR1 MNHEY and CDR2 SVGAGI come from the germline V gene. The V gene lost 6 bases and the J gene lost 8 bases, with 17 bases spanning the gap.

This clone was observed a few times. Other DNA sequences in the sample encode the same CDR3. The chain employs TRBV7-6 and TRBJ2-1; 9 bases are shared with TRBD2. Germline V gene data show CDR1 as SGHVS and CDR2 as FNYEAQ. The CDR3 sequence is 15 residues long. V lost 5 bases, J lost 0 bases, and 2 bases stayed unmatched. The CDR3 nucleotides are TGTGCCAGCAGCCCGACTAGCGGCTCCTACAATGAGCAGTTCTTC. This translates into CASSPTSGSYNEQFF.

The chain employs TRBV18 and TRBJ2-5; D is unclear. Per the germline V gene, CDR1 is KGHSH and CDR2 is LQKENI. The V and J ends lost 3 bases and 5 bases respectively, with 7 bases between them. The CDR3 is made up of 12 amino acids. CDR3 nucleotides: TGTGCCAGCTCACCGGTACGGGAGACCCAGTACTTC. Translation: CASSPVRETQYF.

The chain recombines TRBV13 with TRBJ2-3; weak D call: TRBD2 (7 bases). V was pared by 9 bases and J by 4 bases, with 17 bases between. Germline V gene lookup returns CDR1 PRHDT and CDR2 FYEKMQ (reference sequence). CDR3 length equals 14 residues. The CDR3 DNA follows: TGTGCCAGTAGACAGGTAGGGGGGGCAGATACGCAGTATTTT. As protein: CASRQVGGADTQYF.

This chain uses TRBV7-9 with TRBJ2-5; TRBD2 matches at 8 bases. Germline-derived CDR1 and CDR2 are SEHNR and FQNEAQ (reference sequence). This CDR3 is built from 13 residues. Trimming cost V 4 bases and J 4 bases; bases outside gene matches: 2. This chain's CDR3 is CASSSAGAETQYF. The CDR3 DNA reads TGTGCCAGCAGCTCAGCGGGAGCAGAGACCCAGTACTTC.

The rearrangement links TRBV12-5 to TRBJ2-5, with D possibly TRBD1 on 5 matching bases. This CDR3 is 13 amino acids long. Looked up from germline, CDR1 is LGHNT and CDR2 is FRNRAP. V lost 3 bases to trimming and J lost 5 bases, with 10 bases between them. The CDR3 protein is CASGLSGMETQYF. The CDR3 nucleotides are TGTGCTAGTGGTTTATCAGGGATGGAGACCCAGTACTTC.

V and J are TRBV19 and TRBJ2-1; D possibly corresponds to TRBD2 (6 bases). From germline, CDR1 is LNHDA and CDR2 SQIVND (reference sequence). CDR3 size: 14 residues. Trimming removed 4 bases from V and 5 bases from J, with 12 bases in between. Written as DNA, the CDR3 is TGTGCCAGTAGTACCCAGACTAGAAACAATGAGCAGTTCTTC. Its translation is CASSTQTRNNEQFF.